This is a list of T cell receptor beta chains from one sample in a study of blood T cells in healthy people across ages. TCRdb reprocessed the 5' RACE reads via MiXCR and lists one record per CDR3 protein. The sample yields under 850,000 distinct CDR3 sequences, roughly 35% seen once. The sequencing input was blood. The receptors originated from a man aged 18 to 29 in good health. The CDR3 runs from the conserved cysteine through the conserved F or W. The order of the fields is J gene, D gene, clone size, V gene, CDR3 DNA, CDR3 protein. D genes are given only for firm matches. Not every row has a clone size; where given, it reads once, few, many or a size class.

TRBJ2-4 | - | - | TRBV12-3/TRBV12-4 | TGTGCCAGCAGTTTCTTTGCAGGAGCCAAAAACATTCAGTACTTC | CASSFFAGAKNIQYF
TRBJ1-5 | - | few | TRBV2 | TGTGCCAGCATTTACGGCCCCAGGGATCAGCCCCAGCATTTT | CASIYGPRDQPQHF
TRBJ1-2 | - | - | TRBV11-1 | TGTGCCAGCAGTCCCCGACAGGCGAACTATGGCTACACCTTC | CASSPRQANYGYTF
TRBJ2-2 | - | - | TRBV12-3/TRBV12-4 | TGTGCCAGCAGAAGAGGGGGAACCGGGGAGCTGTTTTTT | CASRRGGTGELFF
TRBJ2-3 | - | - | TRBV5-1 | TGCGCCAGCAGCGATCGGGACGACGGGGTAAATACGCAGTATTTT | CASSDRDDGVNTQYF
TRBJ2-6 | - | - | TRBV9 | TGTGCCAGCAGCTCCCGGGCCGTAGGTGGGGCCAACGTCCTGACTTTC | CASSSRAVGGANVLTF
TRBJ2-1 | TRBD1 | - | TRBV6-2/TRBV6-3 | TGTGCCACTTACAAATCAGGGGGCTCCTACAATGAGCAGTTCTTC | CATYKSGGSYNEQFF
TRBJ2-5 | TRBD2 | many | TRBV4-3 | TGCGCCAGCAGCCAAGTCGTCCGGGGACTAGCGGAAGAGACCCAGTACTTC | CASSQVVRGLAEETQYF
TRBJ2-1 | - | many | TRBV6-5 | TGTGCCAGCAGCCGGGGGGCCAGCTCCTACAATGAGCAGTTCTTC | CASSRGASSYNEQFF
TRBJ2-5 | - | once | TRBV20-1 | TGCAGTGCACCGAGAGGCGCTAATCAAGAGACCCAGTACTTC | CSAPRGANQETQYF
TRBJ1-2 | - | few | TRBV20-1 | TGCAGTGCTAGAGACCCGGTGCCAGGAAACTATGGCTACACCTTC | CSARDPVPGNYGYTF
TRBJ1-2 | TRBD1 | many | TRBV29-1 | TGCAGCGTTGTAGGGGGCGGTGGCTACACCTTC | CSVVGGGGYTF
TRBJ1-2 | - | many | TRBV7-2 | TGTGCCAGCAGCCCTGCCGGAGACTATGGCTACACCTTC | CASSPAGDYGYTF
TRBJ1-2 | - | few | TRBV9 | TGTGCCAGCAGCGTAGGAGTGGAAATAAAGGGGGGCTACACCTTC | CASSVGVEIKGGYTF
TRBJ2-5 | - | - | TRBV4-1 | TGCGCCAGCAGCCAAGCCAACACCCAAGAGACCCAGTACTTC | CASSQANTQETQYF
TRBJ1-5 | - | many | TRBV7-2 | TGTGCCAGCAGCTTAGTAGGGGGCAATCAGCCCCAGCATTTT | CASSLVGGNQPQHF
TRBJ1-2 | - | - | TRBV27 | TGTGCCAGCAGTAGGGGGAGATTGCATGGCTACACCTTC | CASSRGRLHGYTF
TRBJ2-3 | - | - | TRBV7-9 | TGTGCCAGCAGCTTCGACGGGCCCACAGATACGCAGTATTTT | CASSFDGPTDTQYF
TRBJ1-5 | - | - | TRBV12-3/TRBV12-4 | TGTGCCAGCAATTTAGGACAGACTTATAGCAATCAGCCCCAGCATTTT | CASNLGQTYSNQPQHF
TRBJ2-7 | - | - | TRBV29-1 | TGCAGCGTGAGGAACGGGTCCATTCCCGATGAGCAGTACTTC | CSVRNGSIPDEQYF
TRBJ2-5 | - | few | TRBV3-1 | TGTGCCAGCTCGATCTCGACTGCCGGTGGGGAGCAGTACTTC | CASSISTAGGEQYF
TRBJ2-1 | TRBD2 | few | TRBV7-9 | TGTGCCAGCAGCACCACCCTGCGGCTAGCGGGATCCAGCTCCTACAATGAGCAGTTCTTC | CASSTTLRLAGSSSYNEQFF
TRBJ2-4 | - | - | TRBV21-1 | TGTGCCAGCAGCAAAGAGGCCAGTAAAAACATTCAGTACTTC | CASSKEASKNIQYF
TRBJ2-7 | - | - | TRBV7-9 | TGTGCCAGCAGCTTAGGTTCGGGGCGACGTAACGACGAGCAGTACTTC | CASSLGSGRRNDEQYF
TRBJ2-7 | TRBD2 | many | TRBV12-3/TRBV12-4 | TGTGCCAGCAGTTTGGGCGGGGGGACCTACGAGCAGTACTTC | CASSLGGGTYEQYF
TRBJ2-1 | - | - | TRBV7-2 | TGTGCCAGCAGTACGGCCGGGACCGGTGAGCAGTTCTTC | CASSTAGTGEQFF
TRBJ1-1 | - | - | TRBV20-1 | TGCAGTGCTAGAGATCTGAAACCTGAAGCTTTCTTT | CSARDLKPEAFF
TRBJ1-1 | - | - | TRBV29-1 | TGCAGCGTTGACTGGGACCGTATGAACACTGAAGCTTTCTTT | CSVDWDRMNTEAFF
TRBJ2-3 | TRBD2 | - | TRBV30 | TGTGCCTGGAGTCCCCCTGCCATCTCCAGACTAGCGGGGTACACTAGCACAGATACGCAGTATTTT | CAWSPPAISRLAGYTSTDTQYF
TRBJ2-1 | - | many | TRBV5-1 | TGCGCCAGCAGCTTATTACTAGATTCCCCTAATGAGCAGTTCTTC | CASSLLLDSPNEQFF
TRBJ2-5 | - | many | TRBV12-3/TRBV12-4 | TGTGCCAGCAGTTTGGCTCTTAACGGTAAAGAGACCCAGTACTTC | CASSLALNGKETQYF
TRBJ2-5 | - | - | TRBV4-1 | TGCGCCAGCAGCCAAGGTGCGGGGACGGGGAATGAGCAGTACTTC | CASSQGAGTGNEQYF
TRBJ2-1 | - | - | TRBV29-1 | TGCAGCGTTGAACTCGGGAAGAGCTCCTACGAGCAGTTCTTC | CSVELGKSSYEQFF
TRBJ2-5 | - | - | TRBV28 | TGTCCCAGCAGTACAACTAGCCGGCAAGAGACCCAGTACTTC | CPSSTTSRQETQYF
TRBJ2-5 | TRBD2 | - | TRBV7-2 | TGTGCCGGCAGCTTAGCGGGTGGGCAAGAGACCCAGTACTTC | CAGSLAGGQETQYF
TRBJ2-2 | TRBD1 | - | TRBV12-3/TRBV12-4 | TGTGCCAGCAGCCCAGACAGGGTAGTTGGCGGGGAGCTGTTTTTT | CASSPDRVVGGELFF
TRBJ2-4 | - | - | TRBV20-1 | TGCAGTGTTCCAGTACAGTCCCAGTACAAGCAGTACTTC | CSVPVQSQYKQYF
TRBJ1-6 | - | - | TRBV7-2 | TGTGCCAGCAGCCCGCGCCGGGAAGGTCCCCTCCACTTT | CASSPRREGPLHF
TRBJ2-1 | TRBD2 | few | TRBV9 | TGTGCCAGCAGCGTAGAAGCGGGGGGCCCTTATGAGCAGTTCTTC | CASSVEAGGPYEQFF
TRBJ1-5 | - | few | TRBV19 | TGTGCCAGTGAATTCGGCAATAGCAATCAGCCCCAGCATTTT | CASEFGNSNQPQHF
TRBJ1-6 | TRBD1 | - | TRBV20-1 | TGCAGTACTAGATACACTTTCCAGGGGGGTTCACCCCTCCACTTT | CSTRYTFQGGSPLHF
TRBJ2-5 | - | many | TRBV7-7 | TGTGCTAGCAGTCCGGGACGGACGTACCAAGAGACCCAGTACTTC | CASSPGRTYQETQYF
TRBJ1-2 | - | - | TRBV7-2 | TGTGCCAGCAGCTTAAACAGCCACCCCAGTGGTGGCTACACCTTC | CASSLNSHPSGGYTF
TRBJ1-1 | - | few | TRBV18 | TGTGCCAGCTCACCCGCGGGGGTGGACACTGAAGCTTTCTTT | CASSPAGVDTEAFF
TRBJ2-5 | TRBD1 | - | TRBV18 | TGTGCCAGCTCACCGGGACAGCGGGAGACCCAGTACTTC | CASSPGQRETQYF
TRBJ2-7 | - | - | TRBV12-3/TRBV12-4 | TGTGCCAGCAGCCCGGGACCATTCTGCGAGCAGTACTTC | CASSPGPFCEQYF
TRBJ2-1 | - | once | TRBV7-2 | TGTGCCAGCAGCCCCCGCACGGCCGACGCCTACAATGAGCAGTTCTTC | CASSPRTADAYNEQFF
TRBJ2-1 | - | - | TRBV7-3 | TGTGCCAGCAGCTTAATATCACGGAATGAGCAGTTCTTC | CASSLISRNEQFF
TRBJ2-3 | - | - | TRBV4-1 | TGCGCCAGCAGCCAAGAGCGGGCTCTTAGCACAGATACGCAGTATTTT | CASSQERALSTDTQYF
TRBJ1-1 | - | few | TRBV10-3 | TGTGCCATCAGTCTGGGAGCAGGGGTGGGCACTGAAGCTTTCTTT | CAISLGAGVGTEAFF
TRBJ2-7 | - | - | TRBV6-2/TRBV6-3 | TGTGCCAGCATCGCGGAGGGGTCCTACAATGAGCAGTACTTC | CASIAEGSYNEQYF
TRBJ2-5 | TRBD1 | - | TRBV4-2 | TGTGCCAGCAGCCGACTCCACCGGGACAGTTACAATGAGCAGTACTTC | CASSRLHRDSYNEQYF
TRBJ2-5 | TRBD2 | many | TRBV20-1 | TGCAGTGCTAGAGATCATAAGCGGGGGGCACAAGAGACCCAGTACTTC | CSARDHKRGAQETQYF
TRBJ2-7 | TRBD1 | - | TRBV7-8 | TGTGCCAGCAGCTTCCCGGACAGGGGCCTTTCCTACGAGCAGTACTTC | CASSFPDRGLSYEQYF
TRBJ1-1 | TRBD1 | - | TRBV30 | TGTGCCTGGAGGACAGGGCCCCCTGAAGCTTTCTTT | CAWRTGPPEAFF